Detailed here is one T cell receptor (beta chain). Its antigen remains unidentified. Qualities for individual bases were not recorded, and no much larger clone is one base off. The immunoSEQ Assay, a bias-controlled multiplex PCR, was used to amplify TCRbeta CDR3 regions from genomic DNA. Per the authors' processing: Within the assay, amplification of reference gene primers was used to estimate how many nucleated cells each sample contained. Sequence reads were collapsed and filtered to measure the absolute abundance of every unique TCRbeta CDR3 rearrangement. For each sample, productive Simpson clonality was calculated by taking the square root of Simpson's diversity index across productive rearrangements. TCRdb re-hosts the immuneACCESS table, in-frame sequences only. Its copies lack some clones; in the studies checked, an unresolved V gene accounts for under half of them, and the cause for the rest is not known. The V and J calls and clone size were taken over from that table, and D and trimming were inferred from the DNA. Across this sample there are 140,000 to 150,000 clones, with 78% seen only once. Of the sample, approximately 6% is held by the ten largest clones.

The junction shows trimming of 5 bases on V and 0 bases on J, and the gene matches do not reach 4 bases of it. The cysteine opens and the phenylalanine closes a CDR3 of 16 amino acids. Solely the CDR3 DNA is kept, with 48 bases framed from the first base. According to the germline V gene, CDR1 reads SGHVS and CDR2 reads FQNEAQ. The data are from a study of blood T cell repertoires in COVID-19 (dated by TCRdb to between 2020 and 2021). Regarding the study in general: Collaborator samples came from the United States, Italy and Spain and covered acute and convalescent phases of COVID-19. HLA class I and class II types, where available, came from metadata supplied by the sample provider rather than from assay-based typing. Samples were obtained from the ongoing ImmuneRACE study (first 160 participants) and from over 1,000 subjects provided by 6 global collaborators. Subjects who had been exposed to COVID-19, were actively infected with it, or had recovered from it provided the deeply sampled blood TCRbeta repertoires that made up the dataset. The repertoires were released in a freely available public database intended as a resource for research on the immune response to SARS-CoV-2. Nearly every sample came with metadata listing a de-identified subject ID, COVID-19 status, age in years and sex. The prospective study material was composed of cDNA or gDNA derived from T cells, B-cell-depleted T cells, or PBMCs.

Study-wide conclusions, independent of this receptor: Clinical and demographic metadata were provided uncurated, with the amount varying by source and participant.

In the prospective study, participants were about 18 to 89 years old, resided in approximately 22 geographic areas of the United States, and were enrolled through a virtual design. To assign participants to cohorts, the prospective study relied on clinical history that participants themselves reported in a screening survey and a study questionnaire. Recovered participants in ImmuneRACE Cohort 3 were defined as having two consecutive negative NP/OP PCR tests, clearance from a healthcare professional, or resolution of symptoms. Each participant in the prospective study had whole blood, serum and a nasopharyngeal or oropharyngeal swab collected by mobile phlebotomists. Additional blood draws and questionnaires over an approximately 2-month period could optionally be provided by prospective study participants. Blood samples from the prospective study were shipped frozen or at room temperature prior to DNA extraction.

The material sequenced was PBMCs or T cells enriched from blood (not recorded which). This receptor was identified in a woman aged 50 to 65 who had recovered from COVID-19. The sequence joins TRBV7-8 to TRBJ1-6; a stretch of 7 junction bases matches TRBD1. The bases are TGTGCCAGCAGCACAGGGGTAAGCTCCTATAATTCACCCCTCCACTTT. Its amino acids are CASSTGVSSYNSPLHF.